The present entry profiles one T cell receptor beta chain with its context. The data belong to a study of T cells expressing NK-cell markers. The CDR3 sequence is 14 residues long. CDR1 and CDR2 (germline): SGHRS, YFSETQ. With UMIs, 5'RACE template switching was used to make TCR beta cDNA. Following a re-call of the 5' RACE reads, TCRdb has one entry per CDR3 protein and lacks DNA. The sample totals fewer than 200,000 distinct CDR3 sequences. The V gene is TRBV5-1, the J gene TRBJ2-7; without DNA, the TCRdb call of TRBD1 cannot be checked. Sequenced sample: blood T cells: a sorted CD56 or NKG2C T cell subset, CD4+ or CD8+ T cells, or bulk PBMC T cells (not recorded which). The receptor was derived from a woman aged 18-70 years in good health. CDR3: CASSLDLPRREQYF.